Presented here are 19 T cell receptor beta chains from one specimen sequenced in a study of regulatory T cells in long-lasting Graves disease. Time point specified: newly diagnosed GD, antithyroid drugs for less than 3 months. Construction of the TCR library relied on RNA isolated from PBMCs. CDR3 regions were amplified by Arm-PCR using iRepertoire HTBI primers to build TCR beta libraries. MiXCR was run by TCRdb on the multiplex PCR reads, yielding one entry per CDR3 protein. The sample records about 470,000 distinct CDR3 sequences, 15% being singletons. The same data also went into a second study, on T cells in Graves' hyperthyroidism and ophthalmopathy.

The source was peripheral blood mononuclear cells (PBMCs), collected at new diagnosis, from a patient treated with antithyroid drugs. The origin of the receptors is a woman in her twenties or thirties with Graves disease.

The sample holds many counts of this clonotype. CDR3 DNA: TGTGCCAGCAGTTCCTACTGGGGGGGCGAGAACACTGAAGCTTTCTTT. Its protein is CASSSYWGGENTEAFF. The genes are TRBV28 and TRBJ1-1, with a tentative D call TRBD1 (6 bases). This CDR3 is 16 amino acids long. Trimming cost V 4 bases and J 1 base, with 16 bases left between them. Germline V gives CDR1 MDHEN, CDR2 SYDVKM.

Ten or more counts support this clonotype. The rearrangement links TRBV20-1 to TRBJ1-5; D perhaps matches TRBD1 (6 bases). Trimming removed 3 bases at V and 6 bases at J, with 18 bases between. This CDR3 contains 15 residues. Germline V gives CDR1 DFQATT, CDR2 SNEGSKA (reference sequence). This CDR3 is CSASIQGIDFQPQHF. The CDR3 bases are TGCAGTGCTAGCATACAGGGAATTGATTTTCAGCCCCAGCATTTT.

The table lists this clonotype with many counts. This chain uses TRBV28 with TRBJ1-2, with a tentative D call TRBD1 (6 bases). V lost 3 bases and J lost 7, with 18 bases in between. The CDR3 has 15 amino acids. The V gene's germline CDR1 is MDHEN and CDR2 SYDVKM. The CDR3 nucleotides read TGTGCCAGCAGTTTCACGGGACAAGCTTGGAGTGGCTACACCTTC. This sequence encodes CASSFTGQAWSGYTF.

The chain joins TRBV28 to TRBJ2-2, with 11 bases identical to TRBD2. Germline loops: CDR1 MDHEN, CDR2 SYDVKM. J was trimmed by 4 bases and V by 3 bases; bases with no gene match: 7. The CDR3 is made up of 17 amino acids. This chain's CDR3 is CASSLTSGISRTGELFF. DNA of the CDR3: TGTGCCAGCAGTTTGACTAGCGGGATCTCACGCACCGGGGAGCTGTTTTTT.

CDR3 sequence (DNA): TGTGCCAGCAGCCCCCACCCGGGGCTCCAAGAGACCCAGTACTTC. Protein: CASSPHPGLQETQYF. The rearrangement links TRBV4-2 to TRBJ2-5; D could derive from TRBD1 or TRBD2 (5 bases each). The CDR3 extends over 15 amino acids. V was trimmed by 4 bases and J by 1 base, leaving 13 bases between them. Germline V gene lookup returns CDR1 LGHNA and CDR2 YNFKEQ.

The chain employs TRBV5-1 and TRBJ2-5, with 10 bases identical to TRBD2. Germline lookup yields CDR1 SGHRS and CDR2 YFSETQ. The CDR3 runs to 14 residues. V gave up 4 bases and J gave up 9 bases; unmatched junction bases: 9. The CDR3 DNA sequence: TGCGCCAGCAGCCCTAGCGGGAGCGGGGAGGCCCAGTACTTC. Protein: CASSPSGSGEAQYF.

As regards this clonotype: A much larger clone is a single base away; this may be a read error. The chain combines TRBV7-2 with TRBJ2-7; D unclear. CDR1 is SGHTA, CDR2 FQGNSA, per germline. The germline V and J ends were trimmed by 2 bases and 2 bases, with 13 bases remaining between them. The CDR3 spans 15 residues. The chain's CDR3 is CASSLNPGRTYEQYF. CDR3 coding DNA: TGTGCCAGCAGCTTAAATCCCGGGCGGACCTACGAGCAGTACTTC.

This rearrangement joins TRBV27 to TRBJ1-6; no reliable D call. The V end was cut by 3 bases, the J end by 5 bases, with 8 bases between. Germline CDR1 is MNHEY and CDR2 is SMNVEV (reference sequence). This CDR3 contains 14 residues. In nucleotides, the CDR3 is TGTGCCAGCAGTTTTCCCCGCGATAATTCACCCCTCCACTTT. Amino acids: CASSFPRDNSPLHF.

This clonotype has ten or more counts. The gene calls are TRBV7-6 and TRBJ2-5; D remains unclear. Trimming took 5 bases from V and 2 from J, leaving 15 bases between them. Germline CDR1 reads SGHVS; CDR2 reads FNYEAQ. This CDR3 comprises 15 residues. The CDR3 region is CASSLGLVTQETQYF. In DNA form, the CDR3 reads TGTGCCAGCAGCCTAGGGTTAGTTACACAAGAGACCCAGTACTTC.

V gene TRBV29-1 combines with J gene TRBJ2-1, with 7 bases fitting TRBD2. This CDR3 comprises 14 residues. Losses at the gene ends were 5 bases for V and 9 bases for J; bases not matched to a gene: 13. In germline, CDR1 is SQVTM, CDR2 ANQGSEA. In DNA form, the CDR3 reads TGCAGCGTTAATCTCGGCGGGAGTAAGGGTGAGCAGTTCTTC. Amino acids: CSVNLGGSKGEQFF.

This chain connects TRBV10-1 to TRBJ2-7; D uncertain. Trimming stripped 0 bases from V and 3 bases from J, with 9 bases between. Per the germline V gene, CDR1 is WNHNN and CDR2 is SYGVQD (reference sequence). The CDR3 consists of 14 residues. The DNA for the CDR3 is TGCGCCAGCAGTGAGTCTCAGGCGGTCTACGAGCAGTACTTC. It codes for CASSESQAVYEQYF.

This clonotype was detected only once. Just one base apart from a much larger clone, this may be a read error. J is TRBJ2-1 and V is TRBV7-9; 9 bases fit TRBD2. The CDR3 is 14 amino acids. The trim removed 5 bases at V and 9 bases at J, leaving 8 bases unmatched. The V gene's germline CDR1 is SEHNR and CDR2 FQNEAQ (reference sequence). This chain's CDR3 is CASSQSGRSPEQFF. CDR3 sequence (DNA): TGTGCCAGCAGCCAAAGCGGGAGGTCCCCTGAGCAGTTCTTC.

This clonotype showed up just a few times. V is TRBV7-9 and J is TRBJ2-3, with a possible D match to TRBD2 (5 bases). Looked up from germline, CDR1 is SEHNR and CDR2 is FQNEAQ (reference sequence). Deletions cut 5 bases from V and 0 bases from J, with 12 bases between. CDR3 size: 15 residues. Here the CDR3 DNA reads TGTGCCAGCAGCACCCGGCTAGCTAGCACAGATACGCAGTATTTT. Amino acids: CASSTRLASTDTQYF.

This sequence joins TRBV2 and TRBJ2-1, with TRBD1 identical over 8 bases. The CDR3 contains 19 residues. With V trimmed by 6 bases and J by 5 bases, 21 bases remained unmatched. Germline-derived CDR1 and CDR2 are SNHLY and FYNNEI. The CDR3 DNA follows: TGTGCCAGCAGGGGCCGGACAGGGTTTTTGGTAGGTTCGAACAATGAGCAGTTCTTC. Its protein product is CASRGRTGFLVGSNNEQFF.

This clonotype was counted at least ten times. The chain couples TRBV29-1 to TRBJ2-1, with TRBD2 matching 14 bases. The CDR3 covers 17 residues. V was pared by 3 bases and J by 3 bases, with 7 bases of the junction left unmatched. Germline V lookup: CDR1 SQVTM, CDR2 ANQGSEA. The CDR3 sequence: CSVDSQGLAGVYNEQFF. The CDR3 DNA sequence: TGCAGCGTTGATTCCCAGGGACTAGCGGGAGTCTACAATGAGCAGTTCTTC.

This chain links TRBV19 with TRBJ2-7, with 7 bases that match TRBD2. The germline gives CDR1 LNHDA, CDR2 SQIVND (reference sequence). This CDR3 contains 16 residues. V lost 2 bases, J lost 3 bases, and 10 bases stayed unmatched. Here the CDR3 reads CASSILSASGLYEQYF. The CDR3 nucleotides read TGTGCCAGTAGTATACTCTCGGCTAGCGGCCTCTACGAGCAGTACTTC.

This clonotype has a count of ten or more. The chain joins TRBV29-1 to TRBJ1-1; the D gene is possibly TRBD1 (6 bases). V was cut by 7 bases and J by 1 base, with 16 bases left in between. CDR1 is SQVTM and CDR2 is ANQGSEA in the germline V gene. CDR3 length: 14 amino acids. In DNA form, the CDR3 reads TGCAGCGCCCCCGGGCAGGGGAGGAACACTGAAGCTTTCTTT. It codes for CSAPGQGRNTEAFF.

This clonotype was counted many times. The chain employs TRBV20-1 and TRBJ2-7; D possibly corresponds to TRBD2 (6 bases). CDR1 is DFQATT, CDR2 SNEGSKA, per germline (reference sequence). There are 13 residues in the CDR3. V shed 0 bases and J shed 4 bases, with 10 bases lying between them. In DNA, the CDR3 is TGCAGTGCTAGAGAGCTAGCGTTTTACGAGCAGTACTTC. Its translation is CSARELAFYEQYF.

In this sample, this clonotype turned up many times. J is TRBJ1-2 and V is TRBV6-1, with TRBD1 matching 9 bases. J was trimmed by 5 bases and V by 6 bases; bases with no gene match: 1. CDR1 is MNHNS and CDR2 is SASEGT in the germline V gene. The CDR3 loop spans 12 amino acids. The CDR3 loop reads CASRDRGYGYTF. The CDR3 bases are TGTGCCAGCAGGGACAGGGGTTATGGCTACACCTTC.